This paragraph reports one TCR beta chain. The clone's antigen remains unknown. There are no base qualities to consult, and no much larger clone falls within one base. Stable Graves' hyperthyroidism was defined as the absence of progression to ophthalmopathy over 18 months of follow-up. Hyperthyroidism patients were aged 18 to 65 years and newly diagnosed, with disease duration of less than 2 months. The study excluded patients with uncontrolled infections, other autoimmune diseases, pregnancy or lactation. Diagnoses were established on the basis of clinical symptoms, serum thyroxine and TRAb, thyroid ultrasound, and orbital computed tomography. PBMCs were separated from roughly 9.3 ml of fresh peripheral blood using Ficoll-Paque density gradient centrifugation. Total RNA was extracted with Trizol reagent, and quality was checked on an Agilent 2100 Bioanalyzer. The sample comes from a study of T cells in Graves' hyperthyroidism and ophthalmopathy (dated by TCRdb to about 2019). Turning to the overall study: Peripheral blood samples were taken at initial diagnosis, before any treatment was given. TCR V-J signatures able to tell the groups apart were searched for in a discovery cohort of some 97 patients, of whom roughly 42 had Graves' ophthalmopathy and 55 to 60 had stable Graves' hyperthyroidism. Prospective prediction of ophthalmopathy was tested in an independent validation cohort of 18 to 20 hyperthyroidism patients and 17 patients who later progressed to ophthalmopathy. The roughly 91 discovery patients were randomly divided into training and test sets at a 7:3 ratio. Thyroid tissue and blood T-cell repertoires from roughly 6 Graves' hyperthyroidism patients were also compared in the study. After blood sampling, hyperthyroidism patients were treated with methimazole at a starting dose of 30 mg daily, and ophthalmopathy patients were treated with high-dose intravenous methylprednisolone. According to the paper, TCR Vbeta CDR3 sequencing was carried out on approximately 140 peripheral blood samples, which came from approximately 41 ophthalmopathy, under 85 hyperthyroidism and roughly 17 progressor patients.

Broader findings and caveats from the paper: Sample size was not statistically predetermined, and blinding of investigators to group allocation was not performed. During validation, the model predicted progression to ophthalmopathy a median of approximately six months ahead of onset, with 70.59% sensitivity and around 72% specificity. A model built on a 13 V-J signature distinguished ophthalmopathy from stable hyperthyroidism, reaching 87.88% sensitivity and 81.08% specificity in cross-validation and 80%/75% in testing. Most expanded thyroid clonotypes (frequency above 0.001) were also found in blood, which suggests that blood repertoires may mirror thyroid immune responses.

Sequences MDHEN (CDR1) and SYDVKM (CDR2) are obtained from the germline V gene. From cysteine to phenylalanine, the CDR3 is 14 amino acids long. The DNA shown is the 42-base CDR3, in frame from base 1. Deletion took 2 bases off V and 4 bases off J, with a span of 9 bases between the germline ends. The TCR beta CDR3 regions were amplified from the RNA transcripts. The TCR CDR3 was subjected to a first round of RT-PCR using the HTBI primer set and the Qiagen OneStep RT-PCR kit. The libraries were constructed in a second round of multiplex PCR and then size-selected and purified. Sequencing of the libraries was done on an Illumina HiSeq2000 using paired-end 100 bp reads. Turning to the authors' computational methods: SOAPnuke was used to process the raw data, removing reads that contained adapters or uncalled bases, had a mean Phred below 15, or lacked an exact match to the constant primer or identifier. COPE v1.2.5 was used to merge the high-quality paired reads, and each unique nucleotide sequence was defined as a clonotype. Clonotypes were aligned to IMGT TRBV, TRBD and TRBJ reference segments using MiTCR v1.1. The analysis included only V-J combinations with a frequency above 0.0001, which together covered more than 98% of the repertoires. The TCS score was defined as F50 (clonal expansion) divided by E x V (chaos), with BLOSUM62-based TCRdist calculated between CDR3 peptides within each V-J. Welch's t-statistics and random forest reduced 500 to 550 V-J features to under 15, which were used in a naive Bayes classifier (R e1071). TCRdb trimmed the raw reads at Q25, called clones with MiXCR and kept productive beta chains. Every entry covers one CDR3 protein and lists the most common genes and DNA from its rows. What appears here as the V and J calls and clone size reflects TCRdb's work, not the paper's. The sample has around 340,000 distinct CDR3 sequences on record, around 13% of them singletons. The ten largest clones add up to around 24% of the sample.

The sequenced sample was blood. This chain joins TRBV28 to TRBJ1-3; the D gene remains uncertain. The source of this sequence is a woman aged 30 to 39 with Graves' hyperthyroidism. The CDR3 in this case is CASSLGYFGNTIYF. The DNA sequence reads TGTGCCAGCAGTTTAGGTTATTTCGGAAACACCATATATTTT.